This passage covers 10 T cell receptor beta chains from one sample sequenced in a study of cytomegalovirus exposure and HLA in healthy donors. Primers for the PCR totalled 60 Vbeta and 13 Jbeta. Clones were sequenced by immunoSEQ multiplex PCR, and TCRdb holds only the in-frame ones, with some missing. The sample shows over 40,000 clones, roughly 63% of them seen only once. Material for sequencing was PBMCs. Receptors originate from a man aged 55 to 70 in good health and CMV-seropositive.

The chain is built from TRBV5-4 and TRBJ2-7, with 11 nucleotides matching TRBD1. CDR1 is SGHNT, CDR2 YYREEE, per germline (reference sequence). V trimming: 4 bases; J trimming: 5 bases; junction bases outside the gene matches: 8. This CDR3 is 15 amino acids long. CDR3 loop: CASSPRGQGADEQYF. Written as DNA, the CDR3 is TGTGCCAGCAGCCCCCGTGGACAGGGGGCGGACGAGCAGTACTTC. The full variable domain, completed using reference TRBV5-4 and TRBJ2-7, is ETGVTQSPTHLIKTRGQQVTLRCSSQSGHNTVSWYQQALGQGPQFIFQYYREEENGRGNFPPRFSGLQFPNYSSELNVNALELDDSALYLCASSPRGQGADEQYFGPGTRLTVT.

In this sample, this clone turned up a few times. V gene TRBV28 combines with J gene TRBJ2-1; tentatively, D is TRBD2 (5 bases). Trimming took 5 bases from V and 11 from J, leaving 16 bases between them. CDR1 and CDR2 from the germline V gene are MDHEN and SYDVKM. This CDR3 has 13 residues. CDR3 amino acids: CASSAPWRSQQFF. Here the CDR3 DNA reads TGTGCCAGCAGTGCCCCCTGGAGGTCTCAGCAGTTCTTC.

The V call is TRBV19, the J call TRBJ2-3, with TRBD1 matching 8 bases. V was pared by 5 bases and J by 4 bases, with 8 bases of the junction left unmatched. In germline, CDR1 is LNHDA, CDR2 SQIVND (reference sequence). The CDR3 loop spans 15 amino acids. CDR3 DNA sequence: TGTGCCAGTAGTCCTCGGACAGGGTTTTCAGATACGCAGTATTTT. Protein product: CASSPRTGFSDTQYF. The full variable domain, rest sourced from reference TRBV19 and TRBJ2-3, is DGGITQSPKYLFRKEGQNVTLSCEQNLNHDAMYWYRQDPGQGLRLIYYSQIVNDFQKGDIAEGYSVSREKKESFPLTVTSAQKNPTAFYLCASSPRTGFSDTQYFGPGTRLTVL.

The chain is built from TRBV6-5 and TRBJ2-2; tentatively, D is TRBD1 (5 bases). Looked up from germline, CDR1 is MNHEY and CDR2 is SVGAGI. Trimming removed 11 bases from V and 4 bases from J, with 17 bases in between. The CDR3 runs 14 residues. In DNA form, the CDR3 reads TGTGCCGTGGCAGGGTTTCCCATCACCGGGGAGCTGTTTTTT. It translates to CAVAGFPITGELFF.

The gene calls are TRBV6-1 and TRBJ1-3; the D gene is possibly TRBD1 (5 bases). Germline values: CDR1 MNHNS, CDR2 SASEGT. The CDR3 loop spans 14 amino acids. The ends were cut back, 1 base at V and 8 bases at J, with 12 bases in the middle. CDR3 sequence reads: CASSEEGRVHTIYF. The CDR3 DNA is TGTGCCAGCAGTGAAGAGGGCAGGGTTCACACCATATATTTT.

This clone was seen more than once but under ten times. The chain couples TRBV9 to TRBJ2-2; D gene unclear. The V end was cut by 0 bases, the J end by 7 bases, with 7 bases between. The germline V gene encodes CDR1 SGDLS and CDR2 YYNGEE. The CDR3 contains 13 residues. DNA of the CDR3: TGTGCCAGCAGCGTAGTTCCAGGCGGGGAGCTGTTTTTT. Encoded protein: CASSVVPGGELFF.

This clone was seen more than once but under ten times. The V gene is TRBV6-5, the J gene TRBJ1-6, with TRBD1 as a possible D gene (6 bases). Germline V lookup: CDR1 MNHEY, CDR2 SVGAGI. The CDR3 loop spans 14 amino acids. V was shortened by 4 bases and J by 10 bases, with 14 bases between the two germline ends. This CDR3 reads CASSFYREGSPLHF. Here the CDR3 DNA reads TGTGCCAGCAGTTTCTACAGGGAGGGATCACCCCTCCACTTT.

The rearrangement uses TRBV5-1 and TRBJ1-2; 8 bases are a match to TRBD1. The junction had 7 bases not matched to a gene; V was cut back by 4 bases and J by 8 bases. From germline, CDR1 is SGHRS and CDR2 YFSETQ. The CDR3 totals 13 residues. The CDR3 loop reads CASSMEQGGGYTF. The CDR3 DNA sequence: TGCGCCAGCAGCATGGAACAGGGGGGAGGCTACACCTTC.

The rearrangement links TRBV4-1 to TRBJ2-5; the match to TRBD2 covers 7 bases. The CDR3 totals 13 residues. The V gene end was trimmed by 0 bases and the J gene end by 9 bases; junction bases not matched to a gene: 4. The germline CDR1 and CDR2 sequences are MGHRA and YSYEKL. The CDR3 loop is CASSQEGGRAQYF. CDR3 coding DNA: TGCGCCAGCAGCCAAGAGGGGGGGAGGGCCCAGTACTTC.

This chain connects TRBV5-6 to TRBJ2-7, with 10 bases identical to TRBD1. The CDR3 covers 13 residues. The junction had 6 bases not matched to a gene; V was cut back by 3 bases and J by 9 bases. Germline V gene data show CDR1 as SGHDT and CDR2 as YYEEEE. The DNA of the CDR3 is TGTGCCAGCAGCTCCGGGACAGGGGATTGGCAGTACTTC. Its translation: CASSSGTGDWQYF.